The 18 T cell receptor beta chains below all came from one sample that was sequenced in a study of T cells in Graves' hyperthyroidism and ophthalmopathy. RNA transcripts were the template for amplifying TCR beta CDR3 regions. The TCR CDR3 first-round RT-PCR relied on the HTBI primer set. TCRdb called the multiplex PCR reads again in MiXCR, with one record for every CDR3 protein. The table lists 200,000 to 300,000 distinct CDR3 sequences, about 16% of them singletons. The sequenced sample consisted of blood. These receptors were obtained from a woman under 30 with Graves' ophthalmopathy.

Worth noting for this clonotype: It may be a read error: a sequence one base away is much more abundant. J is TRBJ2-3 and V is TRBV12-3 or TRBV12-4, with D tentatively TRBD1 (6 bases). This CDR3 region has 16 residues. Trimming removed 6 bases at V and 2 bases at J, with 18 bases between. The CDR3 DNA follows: TGTGCCAGCAGCCCCGAGGGGTGGGGGCCCACAGATACGCAGTATTTT. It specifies CASSPEGWGPTDTQYF.

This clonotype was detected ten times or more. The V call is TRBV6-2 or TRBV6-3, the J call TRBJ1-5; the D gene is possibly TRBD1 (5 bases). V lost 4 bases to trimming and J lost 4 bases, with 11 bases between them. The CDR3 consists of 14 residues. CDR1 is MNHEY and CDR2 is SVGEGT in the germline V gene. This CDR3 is CASSFPGTNQPQHF. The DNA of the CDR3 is TGTGCCAGCAGTTTTCCAGGGACGAATCAGCCCCAGCATTTT.

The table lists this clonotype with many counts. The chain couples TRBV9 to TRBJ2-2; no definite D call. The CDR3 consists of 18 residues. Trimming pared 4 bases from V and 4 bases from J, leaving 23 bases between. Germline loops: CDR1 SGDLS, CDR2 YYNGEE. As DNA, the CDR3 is TGTGCCAGCAGCCTATCTCGCGGACCAGACGTTGGCACCGGGGAGCTGTTTTTT. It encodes CASSLSRGPDVGTGELFF.

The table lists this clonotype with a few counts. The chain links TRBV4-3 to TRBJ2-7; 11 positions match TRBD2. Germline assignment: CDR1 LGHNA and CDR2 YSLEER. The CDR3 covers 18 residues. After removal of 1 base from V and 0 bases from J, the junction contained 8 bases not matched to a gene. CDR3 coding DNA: TGCGCCAGCAGCCAAGCCCTAGCGGGAGGCATTAGCTCCTACGAGCAGTACTTC. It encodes CASSQALAGGISSYEQYF.

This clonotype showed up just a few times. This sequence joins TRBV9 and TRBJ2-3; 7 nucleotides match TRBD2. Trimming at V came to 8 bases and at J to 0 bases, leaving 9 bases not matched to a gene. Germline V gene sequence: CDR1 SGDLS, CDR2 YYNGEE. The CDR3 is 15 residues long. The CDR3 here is CASAGSSGSTDTQYF. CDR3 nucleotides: TGTGCCAGTGCGGGTTCTAGCGGTAGCACAGATACGCAGTATTTT.

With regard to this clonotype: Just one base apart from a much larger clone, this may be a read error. CDR3 nucleotides: TGTGCCAGCACCATTGGACCCGGGCTTCTAGACGAGCAGTACTTC. Amino acid sequence: CASTIGPGLLDEQYF. This chain uses TRBV27 with TRBJ2-7; D call uncertain. The ends were cut back, 7 bases at V and 5 bases at J, with 21 bases in the middle. CDR3 length equals 15 residues. Germline CDR1 reads MNHEY; CDR2 reads SMNVEV (reference sequence).

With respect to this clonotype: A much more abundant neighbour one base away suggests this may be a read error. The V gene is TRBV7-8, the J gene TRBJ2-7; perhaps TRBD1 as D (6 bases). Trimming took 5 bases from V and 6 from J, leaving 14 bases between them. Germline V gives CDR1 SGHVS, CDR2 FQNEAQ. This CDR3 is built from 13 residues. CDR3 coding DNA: TGTGCCAGCAGCCTCCGACAGGTCTGCGAGCAGTACTTC. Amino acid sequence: CASSLRQVCEQYF.

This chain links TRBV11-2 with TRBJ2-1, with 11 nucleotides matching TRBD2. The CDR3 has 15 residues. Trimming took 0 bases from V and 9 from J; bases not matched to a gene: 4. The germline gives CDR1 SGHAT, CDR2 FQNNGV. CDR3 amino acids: CASSLDRTSGREQFF. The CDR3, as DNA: TGTGCCAGCAGCTTAGACCGGACTAGCGGGCGTGAGCAGTTCTTC. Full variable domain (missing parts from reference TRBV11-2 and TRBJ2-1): EAGVAQSPRYKIIEKRQSVAFWCNPISGHATLYWYQQILGQGPKLLIQFQNNGVVDDSQLPKDRFSAERLKGVDSTLKIQPAKLEDSAVYLCASSLDRTSGREQFFGPGTRLTVL.

The CDR3 is CASISSSGSLDTQYF. In DNA form, the CDR3 reads TGTGCCAGCATTTCCTCTAGCGGGAGTCTGGATACGCAGTATTTT. V is TRBV9 and J is TRBJ2-3; 10 bases match TRBD2. Germline assignment: CDR1 SGDLS and CDR2 YYNGEE. The junction had 10 bases not matched to a gene; V was cut back by 6 bases and J by 6 bases. This CDR3 region has 15 residues.

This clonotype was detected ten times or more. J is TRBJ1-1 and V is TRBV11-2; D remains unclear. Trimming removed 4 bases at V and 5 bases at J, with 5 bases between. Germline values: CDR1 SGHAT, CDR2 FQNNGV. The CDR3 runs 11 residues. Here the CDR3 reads CASSSWTEAFF. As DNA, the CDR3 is TGTGCCAGCAGCTCGTGGACTGAAGCTTTCTTT.

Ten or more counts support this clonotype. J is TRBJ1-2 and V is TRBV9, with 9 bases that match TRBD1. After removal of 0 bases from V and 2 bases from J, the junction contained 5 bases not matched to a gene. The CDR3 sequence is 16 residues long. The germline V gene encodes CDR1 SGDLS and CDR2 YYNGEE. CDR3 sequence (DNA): TGTGCCAGCAGCGTAGAGGGGACAGGGCCGAACTATGGCTACACCTTC. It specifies CASSVEGTGPNYGYTF.

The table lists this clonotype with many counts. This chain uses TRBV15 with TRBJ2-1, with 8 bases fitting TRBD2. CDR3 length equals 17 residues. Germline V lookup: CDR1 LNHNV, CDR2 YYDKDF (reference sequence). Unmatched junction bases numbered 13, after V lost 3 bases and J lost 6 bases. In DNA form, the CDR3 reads TGTGCCACCAGCAGGAGGGGGACTAGTCGGGGCCCCAATGAGCAGTTCTTC. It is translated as CATSRRGTSRGPNEQFF. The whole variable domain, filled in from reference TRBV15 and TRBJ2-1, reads DAMVIQNPRYQVTQFGKPVTLSCSQTLNHNVMYWYQQKSSQAPKLLFHYYDKDFNNEADTPDNFQSRRPNTSFCFLDIRSPGLGDTAMYLCATSRRGTSRGPNEQFFGPGTRLTVL.

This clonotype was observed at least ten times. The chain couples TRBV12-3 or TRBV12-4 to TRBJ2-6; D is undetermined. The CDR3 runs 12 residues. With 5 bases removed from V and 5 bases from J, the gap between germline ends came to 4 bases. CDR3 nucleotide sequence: TGTGCCAGCAGTGACAGGGCCAACGTCCTGACTTTC. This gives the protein CASSDRANVLTF.

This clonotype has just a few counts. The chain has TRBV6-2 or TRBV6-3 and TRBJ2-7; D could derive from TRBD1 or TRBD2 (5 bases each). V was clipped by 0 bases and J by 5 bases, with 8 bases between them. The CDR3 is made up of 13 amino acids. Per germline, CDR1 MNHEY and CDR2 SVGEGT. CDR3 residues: CASSYSGTHEQYF. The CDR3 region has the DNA TGTGCCAGCAGTTACTCCGGGACCCACGAGCAGTACTTC.

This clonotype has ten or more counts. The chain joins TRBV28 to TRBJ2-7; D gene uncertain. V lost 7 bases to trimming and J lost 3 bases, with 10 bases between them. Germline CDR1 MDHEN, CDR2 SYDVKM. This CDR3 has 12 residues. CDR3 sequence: CASKIPGYEQYF. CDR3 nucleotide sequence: TGTGCCAGCAAAATCCCGGGCTACGAGCAGTACTTC.

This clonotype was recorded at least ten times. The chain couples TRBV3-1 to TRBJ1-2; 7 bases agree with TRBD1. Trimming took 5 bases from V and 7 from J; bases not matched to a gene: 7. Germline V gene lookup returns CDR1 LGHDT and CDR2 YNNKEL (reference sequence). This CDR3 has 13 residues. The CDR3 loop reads CASSTTGQAGYTF. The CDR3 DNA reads TGTGCCAGCAGCACCACCGGACAGGCTGGCTACACCTTC.

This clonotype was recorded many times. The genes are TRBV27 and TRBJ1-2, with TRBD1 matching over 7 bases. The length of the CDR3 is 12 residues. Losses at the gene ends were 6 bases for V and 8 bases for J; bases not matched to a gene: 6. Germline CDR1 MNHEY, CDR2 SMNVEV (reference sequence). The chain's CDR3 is CASRTGAQGYTF. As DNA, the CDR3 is TGTGCCAGCAGAACAGGGGCGCAAGGCTACACCTTC.

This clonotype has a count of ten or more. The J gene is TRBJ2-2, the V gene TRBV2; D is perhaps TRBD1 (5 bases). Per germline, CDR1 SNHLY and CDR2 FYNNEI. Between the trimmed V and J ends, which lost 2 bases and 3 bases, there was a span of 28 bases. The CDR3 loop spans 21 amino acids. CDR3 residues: CASSEIGTSIGAQRYTGELFF. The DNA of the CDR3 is TGTGCCAGCAGTGAAATCGGAACCTCCATTGGGGCCCAAAGATACACCGGGGAGCTGTTTTTT.